The T cell receptor beta chain described here comes from a study of shared clonotypes between healthy human individuals. Assay used: immunoSEQ multiplex PCR; TCRdb lists only in-frame clones, some missing. The sample consists of approximately 600,000 clones, roughly 96% of them appearing once. Germline V gives CDR1 PRHDT, CDR2 FYEKMQ (reference sequence). V dropped 5 bases and J dropped 7; count of bases not matched to a gene: 7. This CDR3 is built from 15 residues. CD8 cells regarded as naive lacked CD45RO, were positively chosen for CCR7, and omitted terminally differentiated effector memory CD45RA+ cells.

The sequence was obtained from a woman aged 25 to 39 in good health. Specimen: naive CD8+ T cells sorted from blood. The chain joins TRBV13 to TRBJ2-1, with 11 nucleotides matching TRBD1. Here the CDR3 DNA reads TGTGCCAGCAGCCCAGGGACAGGGGGTTGGAATGAGCAGTTCTTC. It specifies CASSPGTGGWNEQFF. The variable domain in full, completed from reference TRBV13 and TRBJ2-1, reads AAGVIQSPRHLIKEKRETATLKCYPIPRHDTVYWYQQGPGQDPQFLISFYEKMQSDKGSIPDRFSAQQFSDYHSELNMSSLELGDSALYFCASSPGTGGWNEQFFGPGTRLTVL.